These 12 T cell receptor beta chains were sequenced from one sample in a study of blood T cell repertoires in COVID-19. Libraries were prepared by immunoSEQ multiplex PCR; TCRdb keeps only in-frame clonotypes and omits some of them. Among 150,000 to 200,000 clones listed, more than 75% were seen once. Sequencing used PBMCs or T cells enriched from blood (not recorded which). These receptors were collected from a man between 60 and 75 years old who had been exposed to COVID-19.

This clone was picked up one time. The chain joins TRBV6-5 to TRBJ2-7, with 8 bases matching TRBD1. J gave up 4 bases and V 6 bases, and 5 bases lay outside the gene matches. CDR1 is MNHEY, CDR2 SVGAGI, per germline. CDR3 size: 13 residues. CDR3 residues: CASSQGAHYEQYF. As DNA, the CDR3 is TGTGCCAGCAGCCAGGGGGCCCATTACGAGCAGTACTTC.

The chain has TRBV5-1 and TRBJ2-5; 11 bases are shared with TRBD1. Per the germline V gene, CDR1 is SGHRS and CDR2 is YFSETQ. The CDR3 covers 15 residues. J lost 2 bases, V lost 4 bases, and 4 bases had no gene match. The CDR3 nucleotides read TGCGCCAGCAGCACCGGGACAGGGGGGCAAGAGACCCAGTACTTC. Its translation: CASSTGTGGQETQYF.

The chain carries TRBV6-5 and TRBJ2-7; D gene uncertain. The CDR3 covers 14 residues. V gave up 5 bases and J gave up 6 bases, with 17 bases separating them. Germline lookup yields CDR1 MNHEY and CDR2 SVGAGI. The CDR3 sequence: CASSPPQVRGEQYF. DNA of the CDR3: TGTGCCAGCAGTCCTCCCCAGGTTCGTGGCGAGCAGTACTTC.

The chain is built from TRBV27 and TRBJ2-1; TRBD2 agrees at 12 bases. This CDR3 region has 16 residues. Trimming removed 5 bases from V and 8 bases from J; junction bases left unmatched: 10. The V gene's germline CDR1 is MNHEY and CDR2 SMNVEV (reference sequence). The CDR3 region has the DNA TGTGCCAGCAGTAGATCGACTAGCGGGAGTCAAGATGAGCAGTTCTTC. Amino acids: CASSRSTSGSQDEQFF.

The gene calls are TRBV18 and TRBJ1-1, with a weak D call TRBD1 (5 bases). This CDR3 has 13 amino acids. Trimming cost V 3 bases and J 5 bases, with 10 bases left between them. Germline V lookup: CDR1 KGHSH, CDR2 LQKENI. The DNA of the CDR3 is TGTGCCAGCTCACCCAGGGAGGGGACTGAAGCTTTCTTT. This translates into CASSPREGTEAFF.

Notes on this clone: This sample also contains other DNA sequences that code for the same CDR3. The chain couples TRBV6-5 to TRBJ2-1, with D tentatively TRBD1 (5 bases). Trimming removed 2 bases from V and 6 bases from J, with 8 bases in between. The CDR3 covers 13 residues. Germline V gene sequence: CDR1 MNHEY, CDR2 SVGAGI. CDR3 DNA: TGTGCCAGCAGTTACCAGGGTCCCAATGAGCAGTTCTTC. Encoded protein: CASSYQGPNEQFF.

The chain combines TRBV29-1 with TRBJ2-5; TRBD2 aligns across 11 bases. Germline CDR1 is SQVTM and CDR2 is ANQGSEA. After removal of 6 bases from V and 4 bases from J, the junction contained 7 bases not matched to a gene. The CDR3 runs to 14 residues. CDR3 region: CSVQLAGVGETQYF. CDR3 sequence (DNA): TGCAGCGTCCAACTAGCGGGAGTTGGAGAGACCCAGTACTTC.

The table lists this clone with a few counts. The genes are TRBV6-6 and TRBJ2-5; 11 nucleotides line up with TRBD2. V dropped 6 bases and J dropped 2; count of bases not matched to a gene: 14. There are 18 residues in the CDR3. CDR1 and CDR2 from the germline V gene are MNHNY and SVGAGI (reference sequence). The CDR3 is CASRRKGPGLAVQETQYF. CDR3 nucleotide sequence: TGTGCCAGCAGGCGAAAGGGACCGGGACTAGCGGTTCAAGAGACCCAGTACTTC.

This sequence joins TRBV18 and TRBJ2-1; 7 nucleotides match TRBD1. This CDR3 has 15 residues. The ends lost 2 bases at V and 9 bases at J; junction bases unmatched: 10. Per germline, CDR1 KGHSH and CDR2 LQKENI. The CDR3 DNA reads as TGTGCCAGCTCACCAGGGACAGCCGAATTAACTGAGCAGTTCTTC. Protein product: CASSPGTAELTEQFF.

The gene calls are TRBV3-1 (or the pseudogene TRBV3-2) and TRBJ2-7, with D possibly TRBD2 on 5 matching bases. This CDR3 spans 13 amino acids. The V end lost 1 base, the J end lost 2 bases, and 6 bases lay between the germline ends. The germline V gene has CDR1 LGHDT and CDR2 YNNKEL (reference sequence). CDR3 residues: CASSQVRAYEQYF. The CDR3 coding sequence is TGTGCCAGCAGCCAAGTGCGGGCCTACGAGCAGTACTTC.

The V call is TRBV30, the J call TRBJ2-7; D is perhaps TRBD1 or TRBD2 (6 bases each). The CDR3 is 14 residues long. V was clipped by 5 bases and J by 0 bases, with 14 bases between them. Germline-derived CDR1 and CDR2 are GTSNPN and SVGIG (reference sequence). CDR3 sequence: CAWGGQVNSYEQYF. CDR3 nucleotides: TGTGCCTGGGGGGGGCAGGTGAACTCCTACGAGCAGTACTTC.

V and J are TRBV6-2 or TRBV6-3 and TRBJ2-3; possibly TRBD1 for D (6 bases). The germline V and J ends were trimmed by 6 bases and 0 bases, with 16 bases remaining between them. Germline V gene sequence: CDR1 MNHEY, CDR2 SVGEGT. This CDR3 is built from 16 residues. The CDR3, as DNA: TGTGCCAGCAGCCGCTCGCGAGGGGGAAGCACAGATACGCAGTATTTT. Amino acid sequence: CASSRSRGGSTDTQYF.